Described below is a single T cell receptor beta chain sequence and its context. Its antigen remains unknown. The entry originates in a study of blood T cells in healthy people across ages. PBMCs numbering at least 6.5 million were isolated per sample. Total RNA extracted from each sample amounted to at least 5 micrograms. Germline CDR1 and CDR2: DFQATT and SNEGSKA (reference sequence). The CDR3 extends over 14 amino acids. Trimming at V came to 1 base and at J to 3 bases, leaving 3 bases not matched to a gene. Together with a sample-barcoded 5' primer, a J-beta primer mix was included in a second PCR lasting roughly 6 to 12 cycles. With 12 random nucleotides, a template-switch adaptor tagged each individual cDNA molecule. TCRdb passed the 5' RACE reads through MiXCR, listing each CDR3 protein once. The repertoire consists of some 1.5 million distinct CDR3 sequences, with roughly 43% occurring once and the leading ten covering about 3.8%.

General study findings and limits: Per million T cells, the diversity of TCR beta decreased roughly linearly as age advanced.

This rearrangement joins TRBV20-1 to TRBJ2-7; TRBD2 aligns across 10 bases. The TCR was taken from a woman under 30 in good health. The specimen was blood. The CDR3 DNA reads as TGCAGTGCTAGAGCCGGGACTAGCGTCTACGAGCAGTACTTC. Amino acids: CSARAGTSVYEQYF.